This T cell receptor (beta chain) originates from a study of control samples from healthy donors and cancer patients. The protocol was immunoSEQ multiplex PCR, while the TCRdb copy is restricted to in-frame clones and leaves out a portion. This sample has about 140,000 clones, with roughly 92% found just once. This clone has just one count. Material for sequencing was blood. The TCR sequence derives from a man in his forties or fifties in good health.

CDR3 protein: CASSYGDIYTDTQYF. The CDR3 DNA sequence: TGTGCCAGCAGTTACGGGGACATCTACACAGATACGCAGTATTTT. This chain connects TRBV6-5 to TRBJ2-3; D is possibly TRBD1 (6 bases). The CDR3 is made up of 15 amino acids. The V end was cut by 2 bases, the J end by 2 bases, with 11 bases between. In germline, CDR1 is MNHEY, CDR2 SVGAGI.